This passage covers 8 T cell receptor beta chains from one sample sequenced in a study of long-term antiretroviral therapy in people with HIV. The immunoSEQ assay was v3.0, run at survey level. TCRdb's table, derived via immunoSEQ multiplex PCR, lists solely in-frame clones and lacks some. The sample lists some 43,000 clones; about 89% were seen once. Sequenced material: unsorted PBMCs, taken 0.1 years before starting antiretroviral therapy. The receptor set was obtained from a woman aged 50 to 60 with HIV.

The V and J genes are TRBV30 and TRBJ2-7; the D gene is possibly TRBD1 (6 bases). V lost 3 bases, J lost 4 bases, and 7 bases lay in between. The CDR3 length is 11 residues. Germline loops: CDR1 GTSNPN, CDR2 SVGIG (reference sequence). The CDR3 coding sequence is TGTGCCTGGAGGCAGGGGTACGAGCAGTACTTC. Its protein is CAWRQGYEQYF.

CDR3 bases: TGTGCCAGCAGCACGGACGGGGTACCCAATGAAAAACTGTTTTTT. Encoded protein: CASSTDGVPNEKLFF. The chain has TRBV5-4 and TRBJ1-4; no clear D gene. The V and J ends lost 4 bases and 5 bases respectively, with 15 bases between them. The CDR3 length is 15 residues. Germline CDR1 is SGHNT and CDR2 is YYREEE (reference sequence).

The chain recombines TRBV30 with TRBJ1-2; D is undetermined. This CDR3 spans 13 amino acids. V lost 0 bases, J lost 8 bases, and 13 bases lay in between. Per germline, CDR1 GTSNPN and CDR2 SVGIG (reference sequence). The CDR3 DNA sequence: TGTGCCTGGAGTGTAGTCGGTTTCGAGGGCTACACCTTC. It is translated as CAWSVVGFEGYTF.

DNA of the CDR3: TGTGCCAGCAGCCCAAACTATGGGAATGAGCAGTTCTTC. Translated: CASSPNYGNEQFF. The J gene is TRBJ2-1, the V gene TRBV11-3; no reliable D call. The CDR3 totals 13 residues. V lost 5 bases to trimming and J lost 7 bases, with 12 bases between them. CDR1 and CDR2 (germline): SGHNT, YENEEA.

The chain carries TRBV5-5 and TRBJ1-4; D is ambiguous. Germline CDR1 is SGHKS and CDR2 is YYEKEE (reference sequence). The germline V and J ends were trimmed by 0 bases and 2 bases, with 5 bases remaining between them. This CDR3 is built from 14 residues. The CDR3 DNA sequence: TGTGCCAGCAGCTTGGACTGGACTAATGAAAAACTGTTTTTT. This translates into CASSLDWTNEKLFF.

The chain has TRBV11-2 and TRBJ2-2, with 8 positions matching TRBD1. Germline assignment: CDR1 SGHAT and CDR2 FQNNGV. The CDR3 is 15 residues long. Losses at the gene ends were 5 bases for V and 5 bases for J; bases not matched to a gene: 7. DNA of the CDR3: TGTGCCAGCAGCCGGCAGGGGGCACGGACCGGGGAGCTGTTTTTT. It yields the protein CASSRQGARTGELFF.

V usage is TRBV7-6 and J usage is TRBJ2-7, with D perhaps TRBD2 (5 bases). The CDR3 length is 13 residues. Germline values: CDR1 SGHVS, CDR2 FNYEAQ. The V and J ends lost 4 bases and 4 bases respectively, with 11 bases between them. The CDR3 loop reads CASSYRTGYEQYF. CDR3 nucleotide sequence: TGTGCCAGCAGCTACCGGACTGGATACGAGCAGTACTTC.

J is TRBJ1-5 and V is TRBV5-4; no definite D call. CDR3 size: 12 residues. Trimming pared 0 bases from V and 5 bases from J, leaving 3 bases between. Looked up from germline, CDR1 is SGHNT and CDR2 is YYREEE (reference sequence). For the CDR3, the DNA is TGTGCCAGCAGCTTGGACGATCAGCCCCAGCATTTT. It codes for CASSLDDQPQHF.